One and the same sample provided the 22 T cell receptor beta chains below, sequenced in a study of blood T cells in healthy people across ages. A J-beta primer mix and a sample-barcoded 5' primer were used in a second PCR of about 6 to 12 cycles. TCRdb reanalysed the 5' RACE reads using MiXCR and keeps one entry per CDR3 protein. The sample consists of approximately 960,000 distinct CDR3 sequences, about 29% of them appearing once. These sequences were also reported in another study, on T cells of mothers and their children.

The sequencing input was blood. These receptors all come from a woman between 40 and 50 years old in good health.

The sample holds many counts of this clonotype. V and J are TRBV21-1 and TRBJ2-7; the listed D gene, TRBD1, was not tested against the DNA. TRBV21-1 is recorded as a pseudogene. The CDR3 has 14 residues. The CDR3 region is CASSTYGGTYEQYF. In DNA, the CDR3 is TGTGCCAGCAGCACCTACGGGGGGACCTACGAGCAGTACTTC.

The gene calls are TRBV2 and TRBJ2-1, with 10 bases aligning to TRBD2. V shed 2 bases, J shed 4 bases, and the junction held 5 bases outside the gene matches. Germline V lookup: CDR1 SNHLY, CDR2 FYNNEI. This CDR3 spans 16 amino acids. The CDR3 protein is CASSEWASGGYNEQFF. The CDR3 bases are TGTGCCAGCAGTGAATGGGCTAGCGGGGGATACAATGAGCAGTTCTTC.

The rearrangement links TRBV15 to TRBJ1-1; 8 bases align to TRBD1. The germline gives CDR1 LNHNV, CDR2 YYDKDF (reference sequence). This CDR3 spans 15 amino acids. V shed 1 base, J shed 6 bases, and the junction held 7 bases outside the gene matches. The CDR3 bases are TGTGCCACCAGCAGAGGTCAGGGGGCGATGGCTGAAGCTTTCTTT. Its protein product is CATSRGQGAMAEAFF.

This clonotype was picked up many times. The J gene is TRBJ2-3, the V gene TRBV29-1; 9 nucleotides agree with TRBD2. The CDR3 totals 18 residues. Germline assignment: CDR1 SQVTM and CDR2 ANQGSEA. The trim removed 1 base at V and 3 bases at J, leaving 14 bases unmatched. The CDR3 DNA reads as TGCAGCGTTGAAGGGAACCCTCCCGGGCGGGGGGGTACAGATACGCAGTATTTT. Protein sequence: CSVEGNPPGRGGTDTQYF.

About this clonotype: This may be a read error: a much more frequent sequence differs by one nucleotide. The chain uses TRBV9 and TRBJ2-1; no firm D call. CDR1 SGDLS and CDR2 YYNGEE come from the germline V gene. Between the trimmed V and J ends, which lost 4 bases and 9 bases, there was a span of 20 bases. The CDR3 has 15 residues. The DNA of the CDR3 is TGTGCCAGCAGCCACAACTCCCAGACTGGCATTGAGCAGTTCTTC. Translated: CASSHNSQTGIEQFF.

In its sample, this clonotype was seen a few times. This rearrangement joins TRBV28 to TRBJ2-1, with 8 bases aligning to TRBD1. Germline V lookup: CDR1 MDHEN, CDR2 SYDVKM. CDR3 length: 16 amino acids. Trimming took 6 bases from V and 1 from J; bases not matched to a gene: 8. The CDR3: CASRPGGAGSYNEQFF. CDR3 DNA sequence: TGTGCCAGCAGGCCAGGGGGCGCGGGGTCCTACAATGAGCAGTTCTTC.

This clonotype was observed at least ten times. V usage is TRBV7-2 and J usage is TRBJ2-7; 8 bases are a match to TRBD2. V was clipped by 2 bases and J by 0 bases; unmatched bases: 3. CDR1 and CDR2 from the germline V gene are SGHTA and FQGNSA. This CDR3 has 15 residues. In DNA, the CDR3 is TGTGCCAGCAGCTTACCGGGGGGGCTCTCCTACGAGCAGTACTTC. Encoded protein: CASSLPGGLSYEQYF.

The chain couples TRBV5-1 to TRBJ2-1; D may be TRBD2 (5 bases). The V gene's germline CDR1 is SGHRS and CDR2 YFSETQ. The CDR3 contains 11 residues. V was clipped by 5 bases and J by 8 bases, with 8 bases between them. This CDR3 reads CASRIGDEQFF. Here the CDR3 DNA reads TGCGCCAGCAGGATCGGGGATGAGCAGTTCTTC.

The J gene is TRBJ2-4, the V gene TRBV7-9; TRBD1 is a possible D gene (6 bases). CDR1 is SEHNR, CDR2 FQNEAQ, per germline (reference sequence). V gave up 4 bases and J gave up 8 bases, with 21 bases separating them. The CDR3 spans 16 residues. The CDR3 sequence: CASSSTLTGGRDIQYF. The CDR3 DNA follows: TGTGCCAGCAGCTCAACCCTGACTGGGGGCCGGGACATTCAGTACTTC.

V and J are TRBV18 and TRBJ1-1; D is unresolved. This CDR3 contains 15 residues. Germline V CDR1 and CDR2: KGHSH, LQKENI. V gave up 2 bases and J gave up 4 bases, with 14 bases separating them. The CDR3 protein is CASSPIDKLGTEAFF. Here the CDR3 DNA reads TGTGCCAGCTCACCAATCGACAAATTGGGCACTGAAGCTTTCTTT.

This clonotype appeared many times. The V gene is TRBV27, the J gene TRBJ2-5; D tentatively reads TRBD1 or TRBD2 (6 bases each). V was clipped by 5 bases and J by 2 bases, with 18 bases between them. The germline V gene encodes CDR1 MNHEY and CDR2 SMNVEV (reference sequence). This CDR3 is 16 amino acids long. The CDR3 protein is CASSPLGGRRQETQYF. DNA for the CDR3: TGTGCCAGCAGTCCACTCGGGGGCCGGAGGCAAGAGACCCAGTACTTC.

The gene calls are TRBV3-1 and TRBJ2-2; D is uncertain. Per germline, CDR1 LGHDT and CDR2 YNNKEL (reference sequence). The CDR3 covers 13 residues. V shed 4 bases and J shed 7 bases, with 10 bases lying between them. CDR3 loop: CASSLNTNGELFF. The CDR3 nucleotides read TGTGCCAGCAGCCTAAATACTAACGGGGAGCTGTTTTTT.

The V and J genes are TRBV13 and TRBJ1-1, with D tentatively TRBD1 (6 bases). This CDR3 has 14 residues. The V end was cut by 5 bases, the J end by 0 bases, with 10 bases between. Germline V gene lookup returns CDR1 PRHDT and CDR2 FYEKMQ (reference sequence). CDR3 protein: CASSGRGLNTEAFF. CDR3 nucleotide sequence: TGTGCCAGCAGCGGCCGGGGGCTGAACACTGAAGCTTTCTTT. Based on the CDR3 plus reference TRBV13 and TRBJ1-1, the full variable domain is AAGVIQSPRHLIKEKRETATLKCYPIPRHDTVYWYQQGPGQDPQFLISFYEKMQSDKGSIPDRFSAQQFSDYHSELNMSSLELGDSALYFCASSGRGLNTEAFFGQGTRLTVV.

This chain joins TRBV29-1 and TRBJ2-7, with D tentatively TRBD1 (6 bases). Trimming left V 1 base short and J 1 base short, with 11 bases between. This CDR3 is 14 amino acids long. Germline-derived CDR1 and CDR2 are SQVTM and ANQGSEA. Written as DNA, the CDR3 is TGCAGCGTTGAAGTCAGGGGTCCTTCCTACGAGCAGTACTTC. Amino acid sequence: CSVEVRGPSYEQYF.

The sample holds a few counts of this clonotype. The chain couples TRBV5-5 to TRBJ1-6, with D uncertain. This CDR3 region has 15 residues. The ends were cut back, 3 bases at V and 0 bases at J, with 7 bases in the middle. CDR1 is SGHKS and CDR2 is YYEKEE in the germline V gene (reference sequence). CDR3: CASSSKSSYNSPLHF. CDR3 bases: TGTGCCAGCAGCTCGAAGAGCTCCTATAATTCACCCCTCCACTTT.

The chain carries TRBV12-3 or TRBV12-4 and TRBJ2-3; the D gene is possibly TRBD2 (5 bases). The CDR3 is made up of 15 amino acids. V gave up 4 bases and J gave up 0 bases, with 11 bases separating them. Here the CDR3 reads CASSSQLASTDTQYF. The CDR3 DNA reads as TGTGCCAGCAGTTCCCAGTTAGCGAGCACAGATACGCAGTATTTT.

The chain links TRBV29-1 to TRBJ1-2; D might be TRBD1 (6 bases). Germline loops: CDR1 SQVTM, CDR2 ANQGSEA. V dropped 0 bases and J dropped 1 base, with 15 bases sitting between them. The CDR3 is 16 amino acids. The CDR3 bases are TGCAGCGTTGAAGATTTCGGACAGATAAATAACTATGGCTACACCTTC. It encodes CSVEDFGQINNYGYTF.

This clonotype was detected ten times or more. This chain joins TRBV27 and TRBJ2-7; unclear D gene. CDR1 MNHEY and CDR2 SMNVEV come from the germline V gene (reference sequence). CDR3 size: 13 residues. V was trimmed by 3 bases and J by 2 bases, leaving 8 bases between them. CDR3 coding DNA: TGTGCCAGCAGTTTTTCCGGAGCCTACGAGCAGTACTTC. Its translation: CASSFSGAYEQYF.

A word on this clonotype: Germline is not matched at one junction end, which may reflect a read error. V usage is TRBV5-1 and J usage is TRBJ2-7; 7 nucleotides align to TRBD1. Germline loops: CDR1 SGHRS, CDR2 YFSETQ. This CDR3 is 14 amino acids long. The CDR3 DNA follows: TGCGCCAGCAGCGGGGGACAGAGGGTCTACGGGCAGTACTTC. Translation gives CASSGGQRVYGQYF.

At least ten counts were recorded for this clonotype. The chain uses TRBV6-5 and TRBJ2-1; TRBD1 matches 10 bases. This CDR3 has 15 amino acids. Unmatched junction bases numbered 7, after V lost 5 bases and J lost 6 bases. The germline V gene encodes CDR1 MNHEY and CDR2 SVGAGI. The CDR3 bases are TGTGCCAGCAGTGTAGACAGGGGGCTAGTCAATGAGCAGTTCTTC. Residues: CASSVDRGLVNEQFF.

The gene calls are TRBV6-6 and TRBJ1-2; possibly TRBD1 for D (5 bases). Germline lookup yields CDR1 MNHNY and CDR2 SVGAGI (reference sequence). CDR3 length equals 15 residues. Trimming removed 2 bases from V and 1 base from J, with 11 bases in between. The CDR3 sequence: CASSYPSGVNYGYTF. DNA of the CDR3: TGTGCCAGCAGTTACCCGTCGGGGGTTAACTATGGCTACACCTTC.

This clonotype was seen ten or more times. The genes are TRBV7-2 and TRBJ2-5; D is uncertain. Per germline, CDR1 SGHTA and CDR2 FQGNSA. Trimming cost V 2 bases and J 4 bases, with 8 bases left between them. The length of the CDR3 is 13 residues. CDR3 sequence (DNA): TGTGCCAGCAGCTTATCAGTAAGAGAGACCCAGTACTTC. Amino acid sequence: CASSLSVRETQYF.